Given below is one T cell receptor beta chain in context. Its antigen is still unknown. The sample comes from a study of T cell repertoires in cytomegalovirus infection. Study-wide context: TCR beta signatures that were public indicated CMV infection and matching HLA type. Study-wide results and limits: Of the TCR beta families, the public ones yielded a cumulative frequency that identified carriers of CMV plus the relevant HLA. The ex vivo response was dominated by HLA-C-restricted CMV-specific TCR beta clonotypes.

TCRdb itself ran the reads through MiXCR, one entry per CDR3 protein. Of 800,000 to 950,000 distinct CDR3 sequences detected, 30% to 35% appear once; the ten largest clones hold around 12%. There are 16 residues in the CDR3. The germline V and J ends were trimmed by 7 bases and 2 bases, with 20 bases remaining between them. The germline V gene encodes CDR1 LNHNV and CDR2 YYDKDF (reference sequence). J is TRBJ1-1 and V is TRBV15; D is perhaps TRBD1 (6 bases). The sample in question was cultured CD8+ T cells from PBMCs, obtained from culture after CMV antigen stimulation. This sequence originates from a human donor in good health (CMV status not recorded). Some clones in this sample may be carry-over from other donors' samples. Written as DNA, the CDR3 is TGTGCCACCATCCTTTTCACGGGGGGGCTAAACACTGAAGCTTTCTTT. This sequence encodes CATILFTGGLNTEAFF.